This section outlines one T cell receptor beta chain sequence together with its context. The CDR3 is 13 residues long. The V end lost 10 bases, the J end lost 8 bases, and 17 bases lay between the germline ends. Generated by immunoSEQ multiplex PCR, the TCRdb table keeps only in-frame clones and is missing some. The sample includes 25,000 to 35,000 clones, about 91% of them seen just once. The data belong to a study of blood T cell repertoires in COVID-19. The receptor was derived from a human donor with acute or convalescent COVID-19. The donor label of this sample is uncertain. Sequenced sample: peripheral blood. This sequence joins TRBV12-3 or TRBV12-4 and TRBJ1-4, with TRBD1 as a possible D gene (5 bases). The CDR3 spells CATRTPGVEKLFF. The CDR3 region has the DNA TGTGCCACTAGGACCCCGGGGGTCGAAAAACTGTTTTTT.